This TCR beta chain emerged from a study of cytomegalovirus exposure and HLA in healthy donors. Notes on the study in general: Rates of TCR association differed by HLA locus in a later analysis, with DRB1 highest and HLA-C lowest. Beyond CMV serostatus, there was no information to go on about immune exposure. It was likely that a cluster of highly shared sequence variants was a sequencing artifact.

Primers: 60 Vbeta forward and 13 Jbeta reverse. The repertoire was sequenced with immunoSEQ multiplex PCR; TCRdb's copy has only in-frame clones and lacks some. The profile shows 120,000 to 150,000 clones, over 75% of them singletons. Of note for this clone: What it recognizes is unknown.

The CDR3 contains 15 residues. Trimming removed 4 bases from V and 0 bases from J; junction bases left unmatched: 1. From germline, CDR1 is SGDLS and CDR2 YYNGEE. This chain links TRBV9 with TRBJ2-1, with 10 bases that match TRBD2. The sequenced sample consisted of PBMCs. This TCR came from a male donor in good health and CMV-seronegative. The CDR3 DNA reads TGTGCCAGCAGCTCTAGCGGGAGCTCCTACAATGAGCAGTTCTTC. This encodes CASSSSGSSYNEQFF.